This T cell receptor (beta chain) was profiled in a study of memory CD8 T cells in hepatitis C reinfection (dated by TCRdb to about 2017). For the study in its entirety: Two consecutive HCV infections were spontaneously resolved by three donors, whereas a primary infection was cleared by two donors who then became chronically infected after reinfection. HCV reinfection was defined by a positive HCV RNA test following two negative tests taken at least 60 days apart. Peak reinfection samples were obtained 3 to 8 weeks after detection of reinfection. The TCR beta repertoire of virus-specific CD8 T cells was tracked longitudinally in roughly five donors across an HCV reinfection episode. About five reinfection cases with stored pre-reinfection samples were identified between about 2008 and 2012. Participants who had resolved a prior HCV infection were followed every 3 months in the reinfection study. Previously published longitudinal data on tetramer+ CD8 T cell frequency were used to select the peak reinfection time point.

The paper's findings and limits, for the study overall: With only a few donors, the study could not reach definitive conclusions about public clonotypes linked to secondary clearance.

This specimen's time point label, per the study, means: peak reinfection, 3 to 8 weeks after reinfection detection. The sorted cells were sequenced directly ex vivo, without any in vitro expansion ahead of TCR sequencing. Donors were people who inject drugs enrolled in the Montreal Acute Hepatitis C Cohort Study (HEPCO) in Canada. As controls, total naive CD8 T cells were sorted as viable CD3+ CD8+ CD45RO- cells from two donors at all three reinfection time points. Before sorting, cryopreserved peripheral blood mononuclear cells were thawed and used as the source for purifying CD8 T cells. The MACS CD8+ T cell Isolation Kit was used to enrich CD8 T cells by negative selection. Cells were sorted on a BD FACSAria II sorter using FACSDiva software, and FlowJo was used for data analysis. Libraries came from the immunoSEQ multiplex PCR assay. Genomic DNA was extracted from the sorted cells, and Adaptive Biotechnologies' automated high-throughput method was used to sequence the TCR beta V, D and J regions. CDR3 regions were amplified with a two-step, bias-controlled multiplex PCR. Amplified TCR beta libraries were sequenced on an Illumina instrument. In the paper's pipeline: The demultiplexed reads were processed to cut down on amplification and sequencing bias, and the IMGT database was used to assign CDR3 sequences to gene families. ImmunoSEQ software version 2.0 was used to analyze repertoire data. Out-of-frame sequences and sequences with stop codons in the CDR3 were removed from clonotype lists. Clonotypes with a frequency below 0.01% were excluded because such clonotypes corresponded to less than one cell. Richness was calculated by dividing observed richness by input cell number, and evenness was calculated by dividing Shannon entropy by log observed richness. Simpson diversity and Morisita-Horn overlap indices were used to quantify repertoire diversity and similarity between time points. Clonotypes were categorized as dominant (>1%), sub-dominant (0.5-0.99%), low abundance (0.1-0.49%) or lowest abundance (<0.1%). A germline index was derived by subtracting total nucleotide additions from total CDR3 length and dividing the result by total CDR3 length. TCRdb retrieved this table from immuneACCESS and kept in-frame rearrangements only. Not all clones are present; in checked studies, unresolved V genes account for under half, and no reason is known for the remainder. That table furnishes V, J and clone size, whereas the DNA furnished D and trimming. This sample is represented by over 35,000 clones; 88% of them were singletons. The ten largest clones capture 1% to 1.5% of the sample.

In regard to this clone: The clone's antigen remains unknown. Qualities for individual bases were not recorded, and no much larger clone is one base off.

Sequenced sample: naive CD8+ T cells sorted from blood. The sample's cell subset or site, from its label and the paper: total naive CD8+CD45RO- T cells. This TCR derives from a man between 18 and 35 years old with hepatitis C virus infection.

The CDR3 protein is CASSFWAFNSPLHF. The DNA sequence follows: TGTGCCAGCAGTTTCTGGGCGTTTAATTCACCCCTCCACTTT. The chain uses TRBV27 and TRBJ1-6; the D gene identity is not certain. V is reduced by 3 bases and J by 6 bases, leaving a spacing of 9 bases between them. The germline V gene (reference sequence) yields MNHEY for CDR1 and SMNVEV for CDR2. From its cysteine to its phenylalanine, the CDR3 spans 14 amino acids. The read is trimmed to its CDR3 DNA, 42 bases read in frame from base 1.